This TCR beta chain emerged from a study of radiotherapy plus CTLA-4 blockade in lung cancer (dated by TCRdb to between 2017 and 2018). About the investigation overall: Among enrolled patients, roughly 17% had an objective response and 25% to 35% reached disease control.

The library came from the immunoSEQ multiplex PCR assay. In its TCRdb copy, this immuneACCESS table keeps in-frame sequences only and misses some clones. Where compared with another copy, unresolved V genes explain less than half of these, and the others have no known cause. For this sample there are about 110,000 clones; under 90% appear just once. Jointly, the top ten make up 2.4% of the sample. The junction carries 4 bases between V and J, which are trimmed by 2 bases and 2 bases respectively. The CDR3 numbers 13 residues from cysteine through phenylalanine. The only DNA kept is the CDR3, 39 bases in frame from the first base. The germline V gene gives CDR1 as MNHNS and CDR2 as SASEGT. Study-wide findings and limitations: After treatment with radiotherapy and ipilimumab, TCR clones that came from tumors expanded in the peripheral blood. Increased serum interferon-beta after radiation, together with early dynamic changes in blood T cell clones, were reported to be the strongest predictors of response.

The study evaluated CTLA-4 blockade (ipilimumab) given together with focal radiation therapy in patients who had chemo-refractory metastatic non-small-cell lung cancer. To note about this clone: The target of this receptor is not known. No much larger clone exists at a distance of one base, and base qualities are not known.

The sequence came from a human donor with non-small cell lung cancer that progressed on radiotherapy plus ipilimumab. Some clones in this sample may be carry-over from other donors' samples. The sample was peripheral blood, taken from a patient treated with radiotherapy plus ipilimumab. The chain links TRBV6-1 with TRBJ1-5; the D gene is unclear. CDR3 sequence: CASSESGNQPQHF. At the DNA level, the sequence is TGTGCCAGCAGTGAATCTGGCAATCAGCCCCAGCATTTT.